This passage covers 17 T cell receptor beta chains from one sample sequenced in a study of CD8 T cells in Susac syndrome (dated by TCRdb to about 2019). Libraries came from the immunoSEQ multiplex PCR assay. RNA was extracted with the RNeasy kit and 0.5 to 1 ug was reverse transcribed using random hexamers. The raw public data were reprocessed by TCRdb itself: fastp quality trimming at Q25, MiXCR clonotype calling, in-frame beta chains only. Identical CDR3 protein sequences are pooled into one entry, listed with their most common genes and DNA. The sample table contains roughly 200,000 distinct CDR3 sequences; only one count was recorded for 95% of them. Jointly, the top ten make up just over 0.08% of the sample. The sample consisted of CD4+ T cells from PBMCs. Source of these receptors: a human donor with multiple sclerosis.

The chain has TRBV15 and TRBJ2-7; D remains ambiguous. The ends were cut back, 0 bases at V and 7 bases at J, with 16 bases in the middle. Per the germline V gene, CDR1 is LNHNV and CDR2 is YYDKDF (reference sequence). The CDR3 covers 15 residues. CDR3 nucleotides: TGTGCCACCAGCAGAGATCTAGGTCAGTACGAGGAGCAGTACTTC. It codes for CATSRDLGQYEEQYF.

This rearrangement joins TRBV20-1 to TRBJ2-3; 7 nucleotides agree with TRBD2. J was trimmed by 3 bases and V by 6 bases; bases with no gene match: 3. Germline V CDR1 and CDR2: DFQATT, SNEGSKA (reference sequence). The CDR3 totals 12 residues. In DNA form, the CDR3 reads TGCAGTGCCAGACTAGCTACAGATACGCAGTATTTT. Translation: CSARLATDTQYF.

The chain employs TRBV11-2 and TRBJ2-7; tentatively, D is TRBD2 (6 bases). The length of the CDR3 is 16 residues. Deletions cut 1 base from V and 4 bases from J, with 17 bases between. Germline loops: CDR1 SGHAT, CDR2 FQNNGV. The CDR3 spells CASSLALTSFSYEQYF. Here the CDR3 DNA reads TGTGCCAGCAGCTTAGCCCTGACTAGTTTTTCGTACGAGCAGTACTTC.

The chain is built from TRBV6-1 and TRBJ2-7, with D hard to call. This CDR3 has 15 amino acids. V shed 6 bases and J shed 0 bases, with 15 bases lying between them. Germline V gene lookup returns CDR1 MNHNS and CDR2 SASEGT. The DNA of the CDR3 is TGTGCCAGCAGGCCAACAACGCGACGCTCCTACGAGCAGTACGTC. Its protein is CASRPTTRRSYEQYV.

V usage is TRBV20-1 and J usage is TRBJ2-7, with 7 bases lining up with TRBD1. The CDR3 totals 13 residues. V dropped 4 bases and J dropped 3; count of bases not matched to a gene: 6. From germline, CDR1 is DFQATT and CDR2 SNEGSKA (reference sequence). The CDR3 bases are TGCAGTGCTACCCGGGACAGAGACTACGAGCAGTACTTC. This encodes CSATRDRDYEQYF.

The CDR3 coding sequence is TGTGCCAGCAGCCCAAACGGAGGGACGAGGGATGAAAAACTGTTTTTT. This translates into CASSPNGGTRDEKLFF. J is TRBJ1-4 and V is TRBV3-1, with D possibly matching TRBD1 (5 bases). Trimming left V 4 bases short and J 6 bases short, with 18 bases between. The CDR3 consists of 16 residues. Per the germline V gene, CDR1 is LGHDT and CDR2 is YNNKEL (reference sequence).

V is TRBV12-3 or TRBV12-4 and J is TRBJ2-3; tentative D call: TRBD1 (6 bases). The CDR3 sequence is 14 residues long. V lost 5 bases and J lost 3, with 12 bases in between. This CDR3 is CASSKQGSTDTQYF. In nucleotides, the CDR3 is TGTGCCAGCAGTAAACAGGGTTCGACAGATACGCAGTATTTT.

This clonotype was observed a single time. This chain uses TRBV7-2 with TRBJ1-2; D is ambiguous. Germline CDR1 SGHTA, CDR2 FQGNSA. The length of the CDR3 is 17 residues. Trimming removed 0 bases at V and 0 bases at J, with 14 bases between. The CDR3 DNA sequence: TGTGCCAGCAGCTTAGCGAAGGGCGAAGGAGCTAACTATGGCTACACCTTC. Translated: CASSLAKGEGANYGYTF. The full variable domain, rest sourced from reference TRBV7-2 and TRBJ1-2, is GAGVSQSPSNKVTEKGKDVELRCDPISGHTALYWYRQSLGQGLEFLIYFQGNSAPDKSGLPSDRFSAERTGGSVSTLTIQRTQQEDSAVYLCASSLAKGEGANYGYTFGSGTRLTVV.

The V and J genes are TRBV30 and TRBJ2-7, with TRBD1 matching 9 bases. This CDR3 has 16 residues. The germline V gene has CDR1 GTSNPN and CDR2 SVGIG (reference sequence). With 3 bases clipped from V and 7 bases from J, the junction kept 16 bases outside the gene matches. This CDR3 is CAWRLPPGTGRREQYF. The CDR3 DNA is TGTGCCTGGAGACTACCTCCCGGGACAGGGAGGAGGGAGCAGTACTTC.

Here the CDR3 DNA reads TGTGCCAGCAGTTACTCGTGGCTAGCGGGGAAATACGAGCAGTACTTC. This encodes CASSYSWLAGKYEQYF. J is TRBJ2-7 and V is TRBV6-5, with TRBD2 matching over 9 bases. Germline assignment: CDR1 MNHEY and CDR2 SVGAGI. V lost 0 bases and J lost 4; bases outside the gene matches: 7. This CDR3 has 16 amino acids.

CDR3 nucleotide sequence: TGTGCCAGCAGCCAAGGCCCCACAGGGACGACACCCCTCCACTTT. Its protein product is CASSQGPTGTTPLHF. The V gene is TRBV4-2, the J gene TRBJ1-6; D may be TRBD1 (6 bases). The CDR3 spans 15 residues. V dropped 1 base and J dropped 11 bases, with 15 bases sitting between them. Germline-derived CDR1 and CDR2 are LGHNA and YNFKEQ.

The chain combines TRBV20-1 with TRBJ1-5; D not resolved. Trimming stripped 5 bases from V and 0 bases from J, with 17 bases between. The CDR3 sequence is 16 residues long. Germline CDR1 is DFQATT and CDR2 is SNEGSKA (reference sequence). CDR3 sequence reads: CSALRPPVDSNQPQHF. CDR3 DNA: TGCAGTGCTCTTCGGCCCCCTGTCGATAGCAATCAGCCCCAGCATTTT.

The gene calls are TRBV29-1 and TRBJ2-1; tentatively, D is TRBD1 (5 bases). The germline CDR1 and CDR2 sequences are SQVTM and ANQGSEA. Trimming left V 2 bases short and J 6 bases short, with 14 bases between. This CDR3 has 14 residues. CDR3 sequence reads: CSVEPAPGSNEQFF. The CDR3 DNA is TGCAGCGTTGAACCCGCTCCAGGGTCCAATGAGCAGTTCTTC.

J is TRBJ2-2 and V is TRBV5-6; 9 nucleotides match TRBD1. The V gene end was trimmed by 3 bases and the J gene end by 3 bases; junction bases not matched to a gene: 3. Germline-derived CDR1 and CDR2 are SGHDT and YYEEEE. CDR3 length: 15 amino acids. The CDR3: CASSWGTGHTGELFF. CDR3 bases: TGTGCCAGCAGCTGGGGGACAGGGCACACCGGGGAGCTGTTTTTT.

The chain combines TRBV20-1 with TRBJ1-1, with D tentatively TRBD1 (5 bases). CDR1 is DFQATT, CDR2 SNEGSKA, per germline (reference sequence). The germline V and J ends were trimmed by 3 bases and 0 bases, with 17 bases remaining between them. The CDR3 is 16 residues long. The CDR3 region is CSASPQGPGMNTEAFF. The CDR3 DNA follows: TGCAGTGCTAGTCCCCAAGGACCAGGGATGAACACTGAAGCTTTCTTT.

The J gene is TRBJ2-7, the V gene TRBV4-1, with no clear D. Trimming cost V 3 bases and J 6 bases, with 12 bases left between them. This CDR3 contains 13 residues. Germline values: CDR1 MGHRA, CDR2 YSYEKL. Here the CDR3 DNA reads TGCGCCAGCAGCCAGGGGATTCTGGGCGAGCAGTACTTC. Residues: CASSQGILGEQYF.

The rearrangement links TRBV12-3 or TRBV12-4 to TRBJ1-2; weak D call: TRBD1 (5 bases). The V end lost 1 base, the J end lost 4 bases, and 16 bases lay between the germline ends. The CDR3 loop spans 16 amino acids. The CDR3 nucleotides read TGTGCCAGCAGTTTAGGGACGGGGCCACGACTCTATGGCTACACCTTC. Its protein product is CASSLGTGPRLYGYTF.